This TCR beta chain was identified in a study of beta chain features in type 1 diabetes. Study-level results: Compared to healthy donors, patients appeared to have naive, central memory and Treg TCRB repertoires that were more alike. PCR might preferentially amplify shorter templates, equally in patients and controls.

One heparinised blood draw, averaging about 100 mL, came from each donor. By way of CD45RO/CCR7/CD25/CD127/CD95/CD27, the CD4+ regulatory, stem cell-like memory, central memory and naive cells were sorted. Deletions cut 9 bases from V and 3 bases from J, with 12 bases between. Germline V gene data show CDR1 as MNHNS and CDR2 as SASEGT. CDR3 length: 12 amino acids. Notes on this clone: Its matching antigen is unknown.

Investigators reverse transcribed all isolated RNA, so they sequenced expressed TCRB transcripts. TCRdb's copy holds only in-frame clones and misses some; the assay was immunoSEQ multiplex PCR. This sample carries approximately 150,000 clones, less than 9.5% of them seen once, and the ten largest clones take about 2.5%. This rearrangement joins TRBV6-1 to TRBJ2-7, with a possible D match to TRBD2 (6 bases). The TCR sequence derives from a woman younger than 30 in good health. Sequenced material: central memory CD4+ T cells from blood. The CDR3 protein is CASGTGFYEQYF. CDR3 coding DNA: TGTGCCAGTGGGACTGGTTTCTACGAGCAGTACTTC.